The next 21 T cell receptor beta chains were all read from a single sample in a study of cytomegalovirus exposure and HLA in healthy donors. The PCR ran on 60 Vbeta and 13 Jbeta primers. The data were produced by immunoSEQ multiplex PCR, yet TCRdb's version contains in-frame clones alone and is incomplete. The sample lists some 130,000 clones; roughly 77% were seen once. Material: PBMCs. Receptors originate from a female donor in good health and CMV-seronegative.

This clone appeared a single time. J is TRBJ1-1 and V is TRBV28, with no clear D. The V end was cut by 3 bases, the J end by 1 base, with 18 bases between. The CDR3 totals 17 residues. CDR1 MDHEN and CDR2 SYDVKM come from the germline V gene. CDR3 sequence reads: CASSFPGAILGNTEAFF. CDR3 nucleotide sequence: TGTGCCAGCAGTTTCCCGGGAGCAATTTTGGGGAACACTGAAGCTTTCTTT. Filled out from reference TRBV28 and TRBJ1-1, the complete variable domain reads DVKVTQSSRYLVKRTGEKVFLECVQDMDHENMFWYRQDPGLGLRLIYFSYDVKMKEKGDIPEGYSVSREKKERFSLILESASTNQTSMYLCASSFPGAILGNTEAFFGQGTRLTVV.

The chain uses TRBV11-2 and TRBJ1-2, with D possibly matching TRBD1 (5 bases). The CDR3 extends over 15 amino acids. CDR1 is SGHAT, CDR2 FQNNGV, per germline. The germline V and J ends were trimmed by 0 bases and 1 base, with 9 bases remaining between them. CDR3 nucleotides: TGTGCCAGCAGCTTAGATGGGGGGAGTAACTATGGCTACACCTTC. It encodes CASSLDGGSNYGYTF.

The chain has TRBV6-1 and TRBJ2-2, with 8 bases lining up with TRBD1. The CDR3 is 14 amino acids. V shed 6 bases, J shed 5 bases, and the junction held 5 bases outside the gene matches. Per germline, CDR1 MNHNS and CDR2 SASEGT. Written as DNA, the CDR3 is TGTGCCAGCAGGCCAGGGGGCTCGACCGGGGAGCTGTTTTTT. This encodes CASRPGGSTGELFF.

The J gene is TRBJ1-3, the V gene TRBV28, with D uncertain. The V and J ends lost 4 bases and 0 bases respectively, with 4 bases between them. The germline gives CDR1 MDHEN, CDR2 SYDVKM. The CDR3 has 13 residues. The CDR3 DNA reads as TGTGCCAGCAGTTCCTTCTCTGGAAACACCATATATTTT. Encoded protein: CASSSFSGNTIYF.

This clone was detected only a few times. This chain uses TRBV6-1 with TRBJ1-1; no reliable D call. CDR1 and CDR2 from the germline V gene are MNHNS and SASEGT. This CDR3 has 11 residues. The ends were cut back, 7 bases at V and 4 bases at J, with 7 bases in the middle. CDR3 DNA sequence: TGTGCCAGCACGCGGTCCACTGAAGCTTTCTTT. It is translated as CASTRSTEAFF.

A few counts support this clone. The gene calls are TRBV10-3 and TRBJ2-1; no clear D gene. The CDR3 loop spans 11 amino acids. Per the germline V gene, CDR1 is ENHRY and CDR2 is SYGVKD. V lost 8 bases and J 4 bases, leaving 6 bases between the germline ends. The CDR3 spells CAILAYNEQFF. Written as DNA, the CDR3 is TGTGCCATCTTGGCATACAATGAGCAGTTCTTC.

The CDR3 DNA sequence: TGTGCCAGCAGTTACGGACAGTCTCGTAACTATGGCTACACCTTC. Amino acid sequence: CASSYGQSRNYGYTF. J is TRBJ1-2 and V is TRBV6-5, with D possibly being TRBD1 (6 bases). V was shortened by 2 bases and J by 1 base, with 11 bases between the two germline ends. The CDR3 runs 15 residues. Germline V gene sequence: CDR1 MNHEY, CDR2 SVGAGI.

CDR3 sequence reads: CATSKGLTRLTGYTF. The CDR3 DNA reads TGTGCCACCAGCAAGGGACTTACACGATTGACGGGCTACACCTTC. This chain uses TRBV15 with TRBJ1-2, with a possible D match to TRBD1 (5 bases). Germline loops: CDR1 LNHNV, CDR2 YYDKDF (reference sequence). V gave up 4 bases and J gave up 8 bases, with 20 bases separating them. The CDR3 sequence is 15 residues long.

The chain links TRBV2 to TRBJ2-5, with TRBD1 matching over 7 bases. V was clipped by 4 bases and J by 1 base; unmatched bases: 3. The germline V gene encodes CDR1 SNHLY and CDR2 FYNNEI. The CDR3 covers 14 residues. This CDR3 is CASSATGRQETQYF. The CDR3 DNA sequence: TGTGCCAGCAGTGCGACAGGGCGCCAAGAGACCCAGTACTTC.

With regard to this clone: The sample has other DNA sequences that encode this CDR3 too. The rearrangement links TRBV7-3 to TRBJ2-3, with 8 bases that match TRBD2. Germline values: CDR1 SGHTA, CDR2 FQGTGA. V lost 0 bases, J lost 4 bases, and 3 bases stayed unmatched. CDR3 length equals 15 residues. CDR3 in DNA: TGTGCCAGCAGCTTAACTAGCGGGGAATCAGATACGCAGTATTTT. Translated: CASSLTSGESDTQYF.

The genes are TRBV5-1 and TRBJ1-1, with D maybe TRBD1 (5 bases). Between the trimmed V and J ends, which lost 0 bases and 2 bases, there was a span of 11 bases. Germline V gene data show CDR1 as SGHRS and CDR2 as YFSETQ. The CDR3 sequence is 15 residues long. Written as DNA, the CDR3 is TGCGCCAGCAGCTTGGGGTCGGGACTCAACACTGAAGCTTTCTTT. This gives the protein CASSLGSGLNTEAFF.

The genes are TRBV9 and TRBJ2-7; TRBD2 is a possible D gene (7 bases). This CDR3 contains 14 residues. CDR1 is SGDLS, CDR2 YYNGEE, per germline. Trimming left V 6 bases short and J 2 bases short, with 15 bases between. The CDR3 protein is CASTRGAETYEQYF. DNA of the CDR3: TGTGCCAGCACCCGGGGGGCGGAGACCTACGAGCAGTACTTC.

This sequence joins TRBV2 and TRBJ2-7, with 8 bases aligning to TRBD2. Germline CDR1 SNHLY, CDR2 FYNNEI. The CDR3 is 12 amino acids. After removal of 6 bases from V and 3 bases from J, the junction contained 1 base not matched to a gene. CDR3 bases: TGTGCCAGCAGCCGGGGGGGCTACGAGCAGTACTTC. It codes for CASSRGGYEQYF.

This chain links TRBV7-9 with TRBJ1-5, with no clear D. Germline lookup yields CDR1 SEHNR and CDR2 FQNEAQ (reference sequence). The CDR3 contains 15 residues. V lost 5 bases and J lost 0, with 11 bases in between. The CDR3 nucleotides read TGTGCCAGCAGCCCGGGTACGGGTAGCAATCAGCCCCAGCATTTT. Its protein product is CASSPGTGSNQPQHF.

The chain links TRBV14 to TRBJ1-5, with TRBD1 matching 8 bases. CDR3 size: 17 residues. Trimming removed 4 bases from V and 4 bases from J; junction bases left unmatched: 12. Germline V CDR1 and CDR2: SGHDN, FVKESK. The CDR3 coding sequence is TGTGCCAGCAGCCCTATGGGACAGGTCGCGGGGAATCAGCCCCAGCATTTT. Protein product: CASSPMGQVAGNQPQHF. Using reference TRBV14 and TRBJ1-5 for the parts outside the CDR3, the full variable domain is EAGVTQFPSHSVIEKGQTVTLRCDPISGHDNLYWYRRVMGKEIKFLLHFVKESKQDESGMPNNRFLAERTGGTYSTLKVQPAELEDSGVYFCASSPMGQVAGNQPQHFGDGTRLSIL.

The chain joins TRBV7-6 to TRBJ2-5, with D perhaps TRBD1 (6 bases). Germline V gene lookup returns CDR1 SGHVS and CDR2 FNYEAQ. This CDR3 contains 14 residues. Trimming removed 5 bases at V and 2 bases at J, with 12 bases between. CDR3 DNA: TGTGCCAGCAGCCGGGACAACGGTCAAGAGACCCAGTACTTC. It is translated as CASSRDNGQETQYF.

This chain joins TRBV7-3 and TRBJ1-2; 9 nucleotides match TRBD1. The V gene's germline CDR1 is SGHTA and CDR2 FQGTGA. The length of the CDR3 is 17 residues. The J segment lost 1 base and the V segment lost 5 bases, leaving 11 bases of the junction unmatched. The CDR3, as DNA: TGTGCCAGCAGCCCCCGGGGAGGGACAGGGAATAACTATGGCTACACCTTC. Protein sequence: CASSPRGGTGNNYGYTF.

V and J are TRBV30 and TRBJ2-5; tentative D call: TRBD2 (7 bases). Trimming shortened V by 3 bases and J by 5 bases, and 10 bases separated the two germline ends. Germline V gene lookup returns CDR1 GTSNPN and CDR2 SVGIG (reference sequence). The CDR3 is made up of 12 amino acids. The CDR3: CAWRQGGETQYF. For the CDR3, the DNA is TGTGCCTGGAGACAGGGAGGGGAGACCCAGTACTTC.

The genes are TRBV7-9 and TRBJ2-1; 11 nucleotides match TRBD2. The junction had 8 bases not matched to a gene; V was cut back by 5 bases and J by 5 bases. The CDR3 is 16 residues long. Germline V gene sequence: CDR1 SEHNR, CDR2 FQNEAQ (reference sequence). The CDR3 spells CASSESLAGAHNEQFF. The CDR3 DNA reads TGTGCCAGCAGCGAATCACTAGCGGGGGCTCACAATGAGCAGTTCTTC.

CDR3 in DNA: TGTGCCAGCAGCTTGTTGAGCTATGGCTACACCTTC. Translation gives CASSLLSYGYTF. This chain connects TRBV5-4 to TRBJ1-2; no firm D call. Germline CDR1 reads SGHNT; CDR2 reads YYREEE (reference sequence). V was clipped by 1 base and J by 4 bases, with 5 bases between them. The length of the CDR3 is 12 residues.

The V and J genes are TRBV6-5 and TRBJ1-6; a possible D gene is TRBD1 (6 bases). The germline V gene encodes CDR1 MNHEY and CDR2 SVGAGI. There are 15 residues in the CDR3. Trimming removed 0 bases from V and 11 bases from J, with 14 bases in between. Here the CDR3 reads CASSYSTGQNPPLHF. CDR3 nucleotide sequence: TGTGCCAGCAGTTACTCGACAGGACAGAATCCACCCCTCCACTTT.